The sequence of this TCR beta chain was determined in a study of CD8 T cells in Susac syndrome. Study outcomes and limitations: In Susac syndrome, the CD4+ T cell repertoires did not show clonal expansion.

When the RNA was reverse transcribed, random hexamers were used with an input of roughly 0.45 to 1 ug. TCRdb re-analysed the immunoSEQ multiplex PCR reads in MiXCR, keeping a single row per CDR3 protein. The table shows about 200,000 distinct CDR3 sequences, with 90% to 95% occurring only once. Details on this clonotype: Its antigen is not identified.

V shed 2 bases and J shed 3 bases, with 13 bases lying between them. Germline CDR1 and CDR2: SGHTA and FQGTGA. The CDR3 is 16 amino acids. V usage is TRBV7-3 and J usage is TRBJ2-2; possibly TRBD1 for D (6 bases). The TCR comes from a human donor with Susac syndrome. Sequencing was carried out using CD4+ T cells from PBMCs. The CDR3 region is CASSLVGARDTGELFF. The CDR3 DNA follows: TGTGCCAGCAGCTTAGTGGGGGCGCGGGACACCGGGGAGCTGTTTTTT.